The 16 T cell receptor beta chains below all came from one sample that was sequenced in a study of T cells in tumors after PD-1 blockade. Libraries were prepared by immunoSEQ multiplex PCR; TCRdb keeps only in-frame clonotypes and omits some of them. The top ten clones hold 8% to 9.5% of a sample with around 50,000 clones, approximately 80% of them seen once. This specimen consisted of PBMCs, obtained before anti-PD-1 therapy. Every receptor here comes from a human donor with advanced basal cell or squamous cell carcinoma (not recorded which).

The V gene is TRBV28, the J gene TRBJ2-3; either TRBD1 or TRBD2 may supply D (5 bases each). This CDR3 spans 14 amino acids. The germline V and J ends were trimmed by 1 base and 4 bases, with 9 bases remaining between them. Germline values: CDR1 MDHEN, CDR2 SYDVKM. CDR3 in DNA: TGTGCCAGCAGTTTATCCGGGACCGCAGATACGCAGTATTTT. As protein: CASSLSGTADTQYF.

The chain couples TRBV7-8 to TRBJ2-7; no reliable D call. CDR1 SGHVS and CDR2 FQNEAQ come from the germline V gene. Deletions cut 5 bases from V and 5 bases from J, with 10 bases between. CDR3 length equals 12 residues. CDR3 nucleotides: TGTGCCAGCAGCCCCAGCTGGAACGAGCAGTACTTC. Translated: CASSPSWNEQYF.

A single count supports this clone. V usage is TRBV5-5 and J usage is TRBJ1-5; 8 bases map to TRBD1. The V gene's germline CDR1 is SGHKS and CDR2 YYEKEE (reference sequence). Trimming cost V 3 bases and J 5 bases; bases outside gene matches: 10. This CDR3 region has 16 residues. In nucleotides, the CDR3 is TGTGCCAGCAGCTACGGACAGGGCGGTAGTTATCAGCCCCAGCATTTT. The encoded protein is CASSYGQGGSYQPQHF.

The sample holds one count of this clone. V and J are TRBV28 and TRBJ2-3; 7 nucleotides match TRBD2. Looked up from germline, CDR1 is MDHEN and CDR2 is SYDVKM. V was pared by 6 bases and J by 1 base, with 22 bases of the junction left unmatched. The CDR3 has 20 amino acids. The chain's CDR3 is CASSIIEDPRIAGGTDTQYF. CDR3 sequence (DNA): TGTGCCAGCAGCATTATAGAGGACCCTAGAATAGCGGGTGGCACAGATACGCAGTATTTT. The variable domain in full, with the rest retrieved from reference TRBV28 and TRBJ2-3, is DVKVTQSSRYLVKRTGEKVFLECVQDMDHENMFWYRQDPGLGLRLIYFSYDVKMKEKGDIPEGYSVSREKKERFSLILESASTNQTSMYLCASSIIEDPRIAGGTDTQYFGPGTRLTVL.

The CDR3 sequence: CASSQDPFTGELFF. The DNA for the CDR3 is TGTGCCAGCAGCCAAGACCCCTTCACCGGGGAGCTGTTTTTT. The chain carries TRBV3-1 (or the pseudogene TRBV3-2) and TRBJ2-2; D not resolved. The germline CDR1 and CDR2 sequences are LGHDT and YNNKEL (reference sequence). CDR3 size: 14 residues. Trimming removed 0 bases from V and 4 bases from J, with 6 bases in between.

This clone was found once. The chain joins TRBV5-4 to TRBJ1-2, with D possibly being TRBD1 (5 bases). The germline CDR1 and CDR2 sequences are SGHNT and YYREEE (reference sequence). The CDR3 runs to 15 residues. The V and J ends lost 0 bases and 0 bases respectively, with 9 bases between them. The CDR3 nucleotides read TGTGCCAGCAGCTTGGTGGGACCTGCTAACTATGGCTACACCTTC. It codes for CASSLVGPANYGYTF.

The rearrangement links TRBV4-1 to TRBJ1-5, with a possible D match to TRBD1 (6 bases). With 0 bases removed from V and 2 bases from J, the gap between germline ends came to 8 bases. The germline CDR1 and CDR2 sequences are MGHRA and YSYEKL. This CDR3 region has 15 residues. This CDR3 reads CASSQERQGNQPQHF. CDR3 coding DNA: TGCGCCAGCAGCCAAGAACGACAGGGCAATCAGCCCCAGCATTTT.

This chain links TRBV6-5 with TRBJ1-5; D gene uncertain. The germline V gene encodes CDR1 MNHEY and CDR2 SVGAGI. The V gene lost 7 bases and the J gene lost 3 bases, with 10 bases spanning the gap. The CDR3 covers 13 residues. This CDR3 is CASIGWVNQPQHF. DNA of the CDR3: TGTGCCAGCATCGGGTGGGTCAATCAGCCCCAGCATTTT.

This chain joins TRBV7-3 and TRBJ2-7, with 10 bases lining up with TRBD1. With V trimmed by 0 bases and J by 11 bases, 10 bases remained unmatched. Germline V lookup: CDR1 SGHTA, CDR2 FQGTGA. The CDR3 extends over 15 amino acids. The CDR3 region is CASSLTSGTGDSKYF. The CDR3 coding sequence is TGTGCCAGCAGCTTAACCTCCGGGACAGGGGATTCGAAGTACTTC.

This clone was picked up one time. The V and J genes are TRBV21-1 and TRBJ2-3; the table names TRBD2, a call not compared with the DNA. TRBV21-1 counts as a pseudogene. The CDR3 sequence is 15 residues long. CDR3 sequence: CASPLGGRGTDTQYF. CDR3 bases: TGTGCCAGCCCTTTGGGGGGGCGAGGCACAGATACGCAGTATTTT.

V and J are TRBV11-3 and TRBJ1-1, with 9 bases identical to TRBD1. This CDR3 has 18 amino acids. Germline lookup yields CDR1 SGHNT and CDR2 YENEEA. The junction had 17 bases not matched to a gene; V was cut back by 1 base and J by 8 bases. Here the CDR3 DNA reads TGTGCCAGCAGCTTAGGAGTCTTGACCGACAGGGGGGATTCGGAAGCTTTCTTT. Translating gives CASSLGVLTDRGDSEAFF.

This chain links TRBV7-8 with TRBJ2-7; D ambiguous. The CDR3 is 13 amino acids. V lost 1 base, J lost 1 base, and 5 bases lay in between. Germline assignment: CDR1 SGHVS and CDR2 FQNEAQ. As DNA, the CDR3 is TGTGCCAGCAGCTTAGTACAGTCCTACGAGCAGTACTTC. As protein: CASSLVQSYEQYF.

This clone was observed at least ten times. The V and J genes are TRBV2 and TRBJ1-2, with D uncertain. Trimming removed 1 base at V and 7 bases at J, with 13 bases between. Germline CDR1 reads SNHLY; CDR2 reads FYNNEI. The CDR3 contains 14 residues. CDR3 residues: CASSEGDRPPGYTF. In DNA form, the CDR3 reads TGTGCCAGCAGTGAAGGAGACCGGCCGCCTGGCTACACCTTC. Complete variable domain (other parts from reference TRBV2 and TRBJ1-2): EPEVTQTPSHQVTQMGQEVILRCVPISNHLYFYWYRQILGQKVEFLVSFYNNEISEKSEIFDDQFSVERPDGSNFTLKIRSTKLEDSAMYFCASSEGDRPPGYTFGSGTRLTVV.

The rearrangement links TRBV11-3 to TRBJ2-7; 14 positions match TRBD2. V was clipped by 7 bases and J by 4 bases; unmatched bases: 6. There are 15 residues in the CDR3. Germline assignment: CDR1 SGHNT and CDR2 YENEEA. In DNA, the CDR3 is TGTGCCAGCACAAGACTAGCGGGAGGGTTTTACGAGCAGTACTTC. Encoded protein: CASTRLAGGFYEQYF.

The rearrangement joins TRBV2 to TRBJ2-7, with no clear D. Germline CDR1 SNHLY, CDR2 FYNNEI. This CDR3 comprises 13 residues. V was trimmed by 4 bases and J by 3 bases, leaving 10 bases between them. The CDR3 DNA reads TGTGCCAGCAGTGGGCAGAAAGTCTACGAGCAGTACTTC. Protein product: CASSGQKVYEQYF. The full variable domain, its missing parts supplied by reference TRBV2 and TRBJ2-7, is EPEVTQTPSHQVTQMGQEVILRCVPISNHLYFYWYRQILGQKVEFLVSFYNNEISEKSEIFDDQFSVERPDGSNFTLKIRSTKLEDSAMYFCASSGQKVYEQYFGPGTRLTVT.

The chain couples TRBV18 to TRBJ1-2, with a weak D call TRBD1 (6 bases). Germline-derived CDR1 and CDR2 are KGHSH and LQKENI. The V and J ends lost 3 bases and 4 bases respectively, with 12 bases between them. The CDR3 has 14 amino acids. As DNA, the CDR3 is TGTGCCAGCTCACCCGCGACAGGCATCTATGGCTACACCTTC. Its translation is CASSPATGIYGYTF.